A selection of T cell receptor beta chains follows, all from one sample in a study of low-dose radiotherapy and immunotherapy resistance in tumors. Each CDR3 protein gets one entry after TCRdb re-called the reads with MiXCR. The sample lists 40,000 or so distinct CDR3 sequences, 25% to 30% occurring once. The material was PBMCs, obtained after low-dose radiotherapy plus immunotherapy. These receptors were obtained from a male donor with prostate cancer. The CDR3 runs from the conserved cysteine through the conserved F or W. D genes are given only for firm matches. Not every row has a clone size; where given, it reads once, few, many or a size class.

D gene: -
J gene: TRBJ1-1
clone size: many
V gene: TRBV25-1
CDR3 DNA: TGTGCCAGCATCGGCGGATCGTACACTGAAGCTTTCTTT
CDR3 protein: CASIGGSYTEAFF

D gene: TRBD2
J gene: TRBJ2-3
clone size: many
V gene: TRBV6-1
CDR3 DNA: TGTGCCAGCCTCCCCGGGACTAGCTATGATACGCAGTATTTT
CDR3 protein: CASLPGTSYDTQYF

D gene: TRBD1
J gene: TRBJ1-2
clone size: many
V gene: TRBV15
CDR3 DNA: TGTGCCACCAGCAGCGGGAAACGCACAGGGGTTCCCTCCTATGGCTACACCTTC
CDR3 protein: CATSSGKRTGVPSYGYTF

D gene: TRBD1
J gene: TRBJ2-5
clone size: many
V gene: TRBV11-2
CDR3 DNA: TGTGCCAGCAGGAATACAGGGGGCAGGGGAGAGACCCAGTACTTC
CDR3 protein: CASRNTGGRGETQYF

D gene: TRBD1
J gene: TRBJ1-5
clone size: many
V gene: TRBV19
CDR3 DNA: TGTGCCAGTAGAGAGGACAGGGTGGATCAGCCCCAGCATTTT
CDR3 protein: CASREDRVDQPQHF

D gene: TRBD1
J gene: TRBJ2-5
clone size: -
V gene: TRBV11-2
CDR3 DNA: TGTGCCAGCAGCTTGGACAGGTACCAAGAGACCCAGTACTTC
CDR3 protein: CASSLDRYQETQYF

D gene: TRBD1
J gene: TRBJ2-2
clone size: -
V gene: TRBV6-5
CDR3 DNA: TGTGCCAGCACCATGGACAGGGGCGCGGTAACCGGGGAGCTGTTTTTT
CDR3 protein: CASTMDRGAVTGELFF

D gene: -
J gene: TRBJ1-1
clone size: medium-sized
V gene: TRBV6-1
CDR3 DNA: TGCGCCAGCAGTGAGTTCGGGATGAACACTGAAGCTTTCTTT
CDR3 protein: CASSEFGMNTEAFF

D gene: TRBD1
J gene: TRBJ2-3
clone size: -
V gene: TRBV28
CDR3 DNA: TGTGCCAGCAGTTCCCGACAGGGGGCGCGCGGCACAGATACGCAGTATTTT
CDR3 protein: CASSSRQGARGTDTQYF

D gene: TRBD2
J gene: TRBJ2-1
clone size: many
V gene: TRBV4-1
CDR3 DNA: TGCGCCAGCAGCCAAGTTAGCGGGGGTTACAATGAGCAGTTCTTC
CDR3 protein: CASSQVSGGYNEQFF

D gene: TRBD1
J gene: TRBJ2-1
clone size: -
V gene: TRBV12-3/TRBV12-4
CDR3 DNA: TGTGCCAGCAGTCCGACCGACAGGGAGAAGTTCTTC
CDR3 protein: CASSPTDREKFF

D gene: -
J gene: TRBJ2-5
clone size: many
V gene: TRBV28
CDR3 DNA: TGTGCCAGCAGGGCAGGGGTACCGGAGACCCAGTACTTC
CDR3 protein: CASRAGVPETQYF

D gene: TRBD1
J gene: TRBJ1-1
clone size: medium-sized
V gene: TRBV6-2/TRBV6-3
CDR3 DNA: TGTGCCAGCAGTCGAGACAGGGTGAGTTCGACTGAAGCTTTCTTT
CDR3 protein: CASSRDRVSSTEAFF

D gene: -
J gene: TRBJ1-1
clone size: -
V gene: TRBV7-6
CDR3 DNA: -
CDR3 protein: CASSTSRGSHEQYFGPNTEAFF